The 26 T cell receptor beta chains below come from one sample, sequenced in a study of human T cells and chemical hapten exposure (dated by TCRdb to the early 2020s). What the time point label conveys for this sample: patch test 3, about 24 weeks after DPC sensitization. According to the study, the label for this sample's treatment or condition signals: therapeutic diphenylcyclopropenone sensitization with weekly scalp DPC. The receptor library was made with RACE. Sequencing relied on a NextSeq 500. TCRdb reanalyzed the raw reads on its own, using fastp at Q25 for trimming and MiXCR for clone calling, and kept in-frame beta chains. Rows merge per CDR3 protein into single entries with the most common DNA and genes. Recorded for this sample are about 120,000 distinct CDR3 sequences; approximately 11% of them occurred a single time. The ten largest clonotypes hold 2% to 2.5% of the sample. This specimen was whole blood, taken in connection with sensitization to the hapten diphenylcyclopropenone (DPC). These TCRs come from a woman between 45 and 65 years old with alopecia areata. Some clones in this sample may be carry-over from other donors' samples.

This clonotype was observed many times. The chain employs TRBV27 and TRBJ2-1; no reliable D call. V lost 7 bases and J 9 bases, leaving 16 bases between the germline ends. The CDR3 length is 13 residues. CDR1 is MNHEY, CDR2 SMNVEV, per germline (reference sequence). The CDR3 DNA reads as TGTGCCAGCACTGGGCCCGACGGCCGTGAGCAGTTCTTC. Translation: CASTGPDGREQFF.

The chain employs TRBV5-1 and TRBJ2-3; 10 nucleotides line up with TRBD2. The CDR3 consists of 15 residues. Per germline, CDR1 SGHRS and CDR2 YFSETQ. The ends lost 2 bases at V and 4 bases at J; junction bases unmatched: 4. The CDR3 sequence: CASSFASGRADTQYF. CDR3 DNA sequence: TGCGCCAGCAGCTTCGCTAGCGGGAGAGCAGATACGCAGTATTTT.

The rearrangement joins TRBV27 to TRBJ1-2; TRBD1 matches at 9 bases. Germline assignment: CDR1 MNHEY and CDR2 SMNVEV (reference sequence). The CDR3 is 13 residues long. V gave up 3 bases and J gave up 8 bases; unmatched junction bases: 4. CDR3 in DNA: TGTGCCAGCAGTTTGTTAGGGACAGGGGGCTACACCTTC. This translates into CASSLLGTGGYTF.

J is TRBJ2-7 and V is TRBV14; D assignment may be TRBD1 or TRBD2 (5 bases each). Germline-derived CDR1 and CDR2 are SGHDN and FVKESK. Trimming took 1 base from V and 5 from J, leaving 9 bases between them. The CDR3 has 13 amino acids. The CDR3 region has the DNA TGTGCCAGCAGCCAAGTGAGGGGCCACGAGCAGTACTTC. Its translation: CASSQVRGHEQYF.

This clonotype was observed at least ten times. The chain links TRBV6-5 to TRBJ2-7; D perhaps matches TRBD2 (5 bases). Germline V gene sequence: CDR1 MNHEY, CDR2 SVGAGI. This CDR3 has 13 amino acids. Trimming pared 6 bases from V and 7 bases from J, leaving 16 bases between. DNA for the CDR3: TGTGCCAGCAGCCCCAGGACTGACGGGGAGCAGTACTTC. It is translated as CASSPRTDGEQYF.

This clonotype was seen a handful of times. The chain carries TRBV28 and TRBJ1-5; TRBD1 matches at 9 bases. The V and J ends lost 8 bases and 6 bases, in that order; junction bases with no gene match: 11. There are 15 residues in the CDR3. The germline V gene has CDR1 MDHEN and CDR2 SYDVKM. CDR3: CASHQQGAPGQPQHF. CDR3 bases: TGTGCCAGCCACCAACAGGGGGCGCCTGGTCAGCCCCAGCATTTT.

This clonotype has just a few counts. This chain uses TRBV5-5 with TRBJ1-5, with TRBD1 as a possible D gene (6 bases). Germline lookup yields CDR1 SGHKS and CDR2 YYEKEE (reference sequence). V dropped 0 bases and J dropped 1 base, with 8 bases sitting between them. The length of the CDR3 is 15 residues. The CDR3 region is CASSLGDISNQPQHF. For the CDR3, the DNA is TGTGCCAGCAGCTTGGGGGACATAAGCAATCAGCCCCAGCATTTT.

This clonotype was counted only a few times. The V and J genes are TRBV6-5 and TRBJ1-2; 8 nucleotides agree with TRBD1. V shed 8 bases, J shed 2 bases, and the junction held 7 bases outside the gene matches. The CDR3 covers 14 residues. Germline values: CDR1 MNHEY, CDR2 SVGAGI. This CDR3 reads CASYDRGRNYGYTF. The DNA of the CDR3 is TGTGCCAGCTATGACAGGGGACGGAACTATGGCTACACCTTC.

The gene calls are TRBV20-1 and TRBJ2-3; TRBD2 matches 10 bases. The CDR3 totals 15 residues. The ends lost 3 bases at V and 2 bases at J; junction bases unmatched: 5. CDR1 and CDR2 from the germline V gene are DFQATT and SNEGSKA (reference sequence). This CDR3 is CSARVLAGFTDTQYF. The CDR3 nucleotides are TGCAGTGCTAGGGTACTAGCGGGGTTCACAGATACGCAGTATTTT.

The CDR3 loop reads CASSFLGANAYEQYF. Here the CDR3 DNA reads TGTGCCAGCAGTTTCTTGGGGGCGAACGCCTACGAGCAGTACTTC. The genes are TRBV28 and TRBJ2-7; D is perhaps TRBD1 (6 bases). The CDR3 length is 15 residues. Germline CDR1 MDHEN, CDR2 SYDVKM. V was clipped by 3 bases and J by 2 bases, with 14 bases between them.

This chain uses TRBV11-2 with TRBJ1-1; D call uncertain. This CDR3 comprises 14 residues. The germline V gene encodes CDR1 SGHAT and CDR2 FQNNGV. V was pared by 7 bases and J by 0 bases, with 12 bases between. The CDR3 region is CASIIGQLNTEAFF. CDR3 DNA: TGTGCCAGCATCATTGGGCAGTTGAACACTGAAGCTTTCTTT.

There are a few counts of this clonotype. Since no conserved phenylalanine or tryptophan closes the CDR3, a read error is the likely cause. The chain is built from TRBV27 and TRBJ1-4; 8 bases are a match to TRBD1. The CDR3 contains 17 residues. J lost 2 bases, V lost 3 bases, and 8 bases had no gene match. CDR1 is MNHEY and CDR2 is SMNVEV in the germline V gene (reference sequence). CDR3 region: CASSFIRTGPTNEKLFL. In DNA form, the CDR3 reads TGTGCCAGCAGTTTCATCCGGACAGGGCCCACTAATGAAAAACTGTTTCTT.

The chain uses TRBV18 and TRBJ1-1, with D possibly being TRBD1 (5 bases). Germline CDR1 KGHSH, CDR2 LQKENI. The CDR3 is 15 amino acids. The V end lost 1 base, the J end lost 0 bases, and 9 bases lay between the germline ends. The CDR3, as DNA: TGTGCCAGCTCACCACAGGAGACAGTGAACACTGAAGCTTTCTTT. As protein: CASSPQETVNTEAFF.

This clonotype occurred many times. The rearrangement links TRBV7-8 to TRBJ2-4; the D gene could be TRBD1 or TRBD2 (6 bases each). The CDR3 contains 20 residues. V dropped 0 bases and J dropped 0 bases, with 21 bases sitting between them. Germline lookup yields CDR1 SGHVS and CDR2 FQNEAQ. The CDR3 DNA sequence: TGTGCCAGCAGCTTAGCAGCCCAGGGGTGGGGGGCAATAGCCAAAAACATTCAGTACTTC. This codes for CASSLAAQGWGAIAKNIQYF.

The chain recombines TRBV10-3 with TRBJ1-6, with D unresolved. Per germline, CDR1 ENHRY and CDR2 SYGVKD. Between the trimmed V and J ends, which lost 8 bases and 3 bases, there was a span of 8 bases. The CDR3 is 13 residues long. The CDR3 region has the DNA TGTGCCATCTGTAGCGGCTATAATTCACCCCTCCACTTT. Its protein is CAICSGYNSPLHF.

This chain uses TRBV20-1 with TRBJ2-7, with D maybe TRBD2 (5 bases). The CDR3 is made up of 13 amino acids. Trimming took 6 bases from V and 2 from J, leaving 14 bases between them. The germline V gene encodes CDR1 DFQATT and CDR2 SNEGSKA (reference sequence). CDR3 DNA: TGCAGTGCACTAGGCGGGTACCCCTACGAGCAGTACTTC. As protein: CSALGGYPYEQYF.

The genes are TRBV11-2 and TRBJ2-2; D is possibly TRBD1 (5 bases). In germline, CDR1 is SGHAT, CDR2 FQNNGV. The CDR3 is 17 residues long. Trimming pared 6 bases from V and 6 bases from J, leaving 23 bases between. CDR3: CASSLTLGAVGAGELFF. The CDR3 DNA follows: TGTGCCAGCAGTCTCACCTTAGGGGCGGTGGGTGCCGGGGAGCTGTTTTTT.

This clonotype has ten or more counts. The V gene is TRBV12-3 or TRBV12-4, the J gene TRBJ2-1; unclear D gene. This CDR3 comprises 13 residues. Trimming stripped 3 bases from V and 9 bases from J, with 12 bases between. CDR3 amino acids: CASSFPARAEQFF. The CDR3, as DNA: TGTGCCAGCAGTTTTCCCGCCCGGGCTGAGCAGTTCTTC.

The CDR3 coding sequence is TGTGCCAGCAGCCCGAGCGGCGTTACTGAAGCTTTCTTT. Residues: CASSPSGVTEAFF. The J gene is TRBJ1-1, the V gene TRBV27; D is ambiguous. V shed 6 bases and J shed 5 bases, with 13 bases lying between them. The CDR3 runs 13 residues. Germline V lookup: CDR1 MNHEY, CDR2 SMNVEV (reference sequence).

The chain is built from TRBV27 and TRBJ1-1; 7 bases map to TRBD1. The germline V gene has CDR1 MNHEY and CDR2 SMNVEV (reference sequence). This CDR3 spans 14 amino acids. J gave up 8 bases and V 6 bases, and 12 bases lay outside the gene matches. As DNA, the CDR3 is TGTGCCAGCAGATCGGACAGGCTGAAAGACGAAGCTTTCTTT. It yields the protein CASRSDRLKDEAFF.

The chain couples TRBV12-3 or TRBV12-4 to TRBJ1-6; D is perhaps TRBD1 (5 bases). With 2 bases removed from V and 7 bases from J, the gap between germline ends came to 15 bases. This CDR3 spans 16 amino acids. CDR3 sequence: CASSLSPGPFNSPLHF. In DNA, the CDR3 is TGTGCCAGCAGTTTATCCCCGGGACCGTTCAATTCACCCCTCCACTTT.

The gene calls are TRBV5-1 and TRBJ2-5; 7 nucleotides line up with TRBD1. The CDR3 is 15 amino acids. Trimming removed 4 bases from V and 0 bases from J; junction bases left unmatched: 6. Germline CDR1 is SGHRS and CDR2 is YFSETQ. CDR3 sequence reads: CASSPRTGDQETQYF. In DNA, the CDR3 is TGCGCCAGCAGCCCCAGGACAGGAGACCAAGAGACCCAGTACTTC.

In its sample, this clonotype was seen a few times. V usage is TRBV3-1 and J usage is TRBJ1-2, with D possibly matching TRBD1 (5 bases). In germline, CDR1 is LGHDT, CDR2 YNNKEL (reference sequence). The CDR3 is 15 amino acids. V lost 0 bases and J lost 6, with 14 bases in between. CDR3 DNA: TGTGCCAGCAGCCAAGAAGAGGGGCTGCTTAATGGCTACACCTTC. Translated, it gives CASSQEEGLLNGYTF.

The rearrangement joins TRBV5-1 to TRBJ2-7; the D is unclear. There are 12 residues in the CDR3. CDR1 is SGHRS, CDR2 YFSETQ, per germline. The ends were cut back, 4 bases at V and 5 bases at J, with 10 bases in the middle. CDR3 sequence (DNA): TGCGCCAGCAGCGAGTACCAGGACGAGCAGTACTTC. It is translated as CASSEYQDEQYF.

The chain carries TRBV12-3 or TRBV12-4 and TRBJ2-7; possible D gene TRBD1, 5 bases. V was shortened by 6 bases and J by 2 bases, with 14 bases between the two germline ends. This CDR3 is built from 14 residues. CDR3: CASSPTVIAYEQYF. DNA for the CDR3: TGTGCCAGCAGCCCGACAGTCATCGCCTACGAGCAGTACTTC.

This rearrangement joins TRBV5-1 to TRBJ1-6; D is perhaps TRBD1 (5 bases). This CDR3 spans 15 amino acids. Germline CDR1 is SGHRS and CDR2 is YFSETQ. V lost 4 bases to trimming and J lost 6 bases, with 14 bases between them. DNA of the CDR3: TGCGCCAGCAGCCGTACGGGGGTCTTTAATTCACCCCTCCACTTT. Protein product: CASSRTGVFNSPLHF.